The table lists the clone carrying this T cell receptor (beta chain) with a few counts. What it binds is not known. The V and J ends lost 4 bases and 3 bases respectively, with 9 bases between them. Germline V gene lookup returns CDR1 MNHEY and CDR2 SMNVEV (reference sequence). This CDR3 comprises 13 residues. This specimen comes from a study of metastatic and nonmetastatic thyroid tumors. Turning to the study itself: Both malignant and benign thyroid patients supplied peripheral blood and tumor or nodule tissue samples, across which the repertoires of these patients were then compared. Study outcomes and limitations: Benign nodules were reported to have significantly lower TCR beta diversity than malignant thyroid tumors, in blood and tumor.

Patients were all untreated before their thyroid surgery. Under the authors' procedure: Differences in CDR3 between clinicopathological groups were drawn on to build a classifier intended to discriminate distant-metastatic papillary thyroid cancer patients. TCRdb re-clonotyped the PCR reads via MiXCR. TCRdb, not the authors, supplied the V and J calls. In the table there are about 13,000 clones, about 25% of which are singletons. Sequencing was performed on blood. The gene calls are TRBV27 and TRBJ1-1; weak D call: TRBD1 (5 bases). This receptor was identified in a male donor with papillary thyroid cancer or a benign thyroid nodule (not recorded which). Some clones in this sample may be carry-over from other donors' samples. As DNA, the CDR3 is TGTGCCAGCAGTTGGGGGGGTGACACTGAAGCTTTCTTT. Its translation: CASSWGGDTEAFF.